This TCR beta chain was profiled in a study of PD-1 blockade in classical Hodgkin lymphoma. Described time point: cycle 4 day 1 (C4D1), after 5 to 7 weeks of nivolumab. All patients relapsed after autologous stem cell transplantation, and brentuximab vedotin exposure varied. Relapsed/refractory classical Hodgkin lymphoma patients had complete, partial or progressive responses. With V trimmed by 2 bases and J by 8 bases, 6 bases remained unmatched. CDR1 is KGHSH, CDR2 LQKENI, per germline. The CDR3 covers 14 residues. Using immunoSEQ multiplex PCR, the repertoire was profiled, and TCRdb retains in-frame clones only, with some absent. Found here are nearly 50,000 clones, roughly 80% of them singletons; the top ten hold 12%.

This TCR came from a human donor with classical Hodgkin lymphoma. The source material was peripheral blood mononuclear cells (PBMCs), sampled before the fourth cycle of nivolumab. The chain uses TRBV18 and TRBJ2-1, with TRBD2 matching 7 bases. The CDR3 sequence: CASSPGTGGDEQFF. DNA of the CDR3: TGTGCCAGCTCACCAGGGACGGGAGGCGATGAGCAGTTCTTC.